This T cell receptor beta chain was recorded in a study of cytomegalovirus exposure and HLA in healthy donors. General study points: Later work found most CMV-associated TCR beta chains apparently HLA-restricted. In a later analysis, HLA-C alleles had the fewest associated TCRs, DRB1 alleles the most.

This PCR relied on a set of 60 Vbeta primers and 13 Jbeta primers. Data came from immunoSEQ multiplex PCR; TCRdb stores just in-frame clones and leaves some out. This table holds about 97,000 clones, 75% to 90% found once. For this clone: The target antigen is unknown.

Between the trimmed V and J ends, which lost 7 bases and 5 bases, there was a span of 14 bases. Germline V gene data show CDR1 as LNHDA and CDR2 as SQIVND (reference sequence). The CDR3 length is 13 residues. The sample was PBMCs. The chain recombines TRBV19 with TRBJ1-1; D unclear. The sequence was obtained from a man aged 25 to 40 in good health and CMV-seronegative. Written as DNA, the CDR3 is TGTGCCAGTACCAATACCGGGAGGACTGAAGCTTTCTTT. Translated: CASTNTGRTEAFF.